This T cell receptor (beta chain) was recorded in a study of blood T cell repertoires in COVID-19. As for the study in general: Researchers got acute and convalescent COVID-19 samples from the United States, Italy and Spain. T cells, B-cell-depleted T cells, or PBMCs supplied cDNA or gDNA.

This CDR3 spans 16 amino acids. Study processing details: Reference gene primers were amplified, and this amplification served to estimate nucleated cell counts. The protocol was immunoSEQ multiplex PCR, while the TCRdb copy is restricted to in-frame clones and leaves out a portion. For V, J and clone size, that table is used; D and trimming come from the DNA. Among 65,000 or so clones listed, around 87% were seen once. J is TRBJ2-4 and V is TRBV21-1; no DNA check was done on the table's D call, TRBD2. TRBV21-1 constitutes a pseudogene. The material sequenced was peripheral blood. This sequence was found in a human donor with acute or convalescent COVID-19. The donor label of this sample is uncertain. This CDR3 is CASTLDPREAKNIQYF. CDR3 bases: TGTGCCAGCACCCTAGACCCCCGGGAAGCCAAAAACATTCAGTACTTC.